This entry is about one T cell receptor beta chain. Its antigen is not yet known. The record has no base qualities; no much larger clone is one base away. On a MiSeq, deep resolution sequencing aimed for a depth between 1 in 1 million and 1 in 200,000 T cells, with each clonotype covered around 9.2x on average. TCR beta libraries were generated with the immunoSEQ hsTCRB Kit. The original pipeline was this. ImmunoSEQ Data Assistant and ImmunoSEQ Analyzer were used for data analysis, and V, D and J genes were assigned according to IMGT definitions. Clonality, which ranges from 0 to 1, was calculated by subtracting the normalized Shannon entropy of productive rearrangement frequencies from one. Only overrepresented clonotypes making up at least 0.05% of the repertoire of each patient were included in the public clonotype analysis. About a dozen age-matched healthy donor repertoires from immuneACCESS served as clonality controls. In its TCRdb copy, this immuneACCESS table keeps in-frame sequences only and misses some clones. Where compared with another copy, unresolved V genes explain less than half of these, and the others have no known cause. V and J calls and clone size are copied from that table; D and trimming were computed from the DNA. The sample table shows more than 45,000 clones, and 70% to 90% are seen once. Clones ranked in the top ten supply approximately 20% of the sample.

This specimen belongs to a study of cytotoxic CD8 clonotypes in ibrutinib-treated CLL (TCRdb year 2021). About the study as a whole: The cohort was composed of some twelve relapsed/refractory and approximately 14 treatment-naive patients; IGHV unmutated status was identified in some 17 patients. Cryopreserved peripheral blood mononuclear cells were obtained before treatment, at response, and at either sustained remission or disease progression. Response samples were taken after a median of 12 months on treatment, ranging from 6 to 36 months. Longitudinal samples were obtainable from about 30% of the roughly 90 participants in the trial. Every remission and progressive disease sample was obtained while ibrutinib was still being received by the patients. Partial responses were observed in approximately 24 patients and complete responses in 2; after a median follow-up of roughly 72 months, remission was maintained in about 15 patients and progression was observed in 12. An average of roughly 270,000 productive templates and 80,000 to 95,000 productive rearrangements was obtained per sample.

What the time point label conveys for this sample: 24 months on ibrutinib. For TCR beta library preparation, roughly 2 micrograms of genomic DNA were extracted from the cryopreserved PBMCs. Longitudinal blood samples from CLL patients receiving ibrutinib monotherapy were subjected to high-throughput TCR beta sequencing. Patients were enrolled in a phase 2 open-label single-center ibrutinib monotherapy trial. The full study reports these points: An increase in clonality was observed at ibrutinib response, with clonality remaining stable during sustained remission and falling back toward baseline at progression. At baseline, clonality was higher than in age-matched healthy donors and showed a strong correlation with circulating CD8+ T-cell counts. Public clonotypes were found to be uncommon and were observed to contract or remain stable during treatment; the increase in clonality was shown to reflect expansion of private clonotypes at ibrutinib response. Sampling times were not matched between sustained-remission and progressing patients, and lymph node repertoires were not studied.

V and J lose 7 bases and 7 bases, and a span of 19 bases separates them. The CDR3 runs 14 amino acids, cysteine and phenylalanine included. Just the 42-base CDR3 DNA is kept, in frame starting at base 1. CDR1 KGHSH and CDR2 LQKENI are derived from the germline V gene. This specimen was PBMCs, taken after 24 months of ibrutinib treatment. The chain couples TRBV18 to TRBJ1-1; the D segment could be TRBD1, given 5 matching bases. This TCR was recovered from a human donor with chronic lymphocytic leukemia. CDR3 reads: CASCDGGGLCEAFF. The nucleotide sequence reads as follows: TGTGCCAGCTGTGACGGGGGAGGATTGTGTGAAGCTTTCTTT.